This T cell receptor (beta chain) was sequenced for a study of CD8 T cells in ankylosing spondylitis. Quantitative 5'-RACE was performed with molecular barcodes, and it yielded the TCR beta libraries. MiXCR was run by TCRdb on the 5' RACE reads, yielding one entry per CDR3 protein. This table holds approximately 350,000 distinct CDR3 sequences, approximately 14% found once. Study outcomes and limitations: Blood of patients with ankylosing spondylitis appeared to be characterized by a TCR beta motif of eight highly homologous variants.

Concerning this clonotype itself: Its target is not known.

The CDR3 consists of 12 residues. The V and J ends lost 6 bases and 3 bases respectively, with 9 bases between them. CDR1 is WSHSY and CDR2 is SAAADI in the germline V gene. The sequence came from a male donor with ankylosing spondylitis or in good health (not recorded which). The specimen was blood, either unsorted or a sorted T cell fraction (not recorded which). The genes are TRBV10-2 and TRBJ2-7; D might be TRBD2 (5 bases). The CDR3 region is CASRSGIYEQYF. The CDR3 bases are TGCGCCAGCAGATCCGGGATCTACGAGCAGTACTTC.